The clone carrying this TCR beta chain occurred a few times. Antigen unknown. This entry belongs to a study of tumor-infiltrating lymphocytes in primary liver carcinoma. Study in general: The cohort included men and women aged 30 to 69 years.

Total RNA and DNA came together from approximately 20-30 mg of bulk tissue without cell sorting. There were five separate regions sampled from each tumor. Making TCR beta cDNA involved roughly 0.55 ug total RNA and a constant-region primer. Construction of TCR beta libraries relied on three successive nested multiplex PCR rounds employing slightly modified ARM-PCR. Two initial PCR rounds of around 9 cycles each paired TRBV1-TRBV30 forward primers with a C-beta reverse primer. Using its own MiXCR run on the multiplex PCR reads, TCRdb lists one record per CDR3 protein. The sample holds roughly 80,000 distinct CDR3 sequences; 72% are singletons and the top ten take approximately 20%. Germline V gene lookup returns CDR1 DFQATT and CDR2 SNEGSKA (reference sequence). The CDR3 covers 13 residues. Between the trimmed V and J ends, which lost 1 base and 4 bases, there was a span of 11 bases. Study-wide results and limits: About 8-25% of top clones, no more, were shared by all five regions.

This receptor was identified in a man in his forties with primary liver carcinoma and hepatitis B virus infection. The J gene is TRBJ2-7, the V gene TRBV20-1; the D gene is possibly TRBD1 (5 bases). The specimen was liver tumor tissue from sampling region 1. The subset denotes: tumor region T1, superior pole. CDR3 residues: CSARAQDPYEQYF. The CDR3 nucleotides read TGCAGTGCTAGAGCACAGGACCCGTACGAGCAGTACTTC.